The 17 T cell receptor beta chains reported below all come from one sample, sequenced in a study of vaccination and CD4 T cells after COVID-19. Indicated treatment: approximately 11-day PBMC culture with coronavirus spike peptide pools or control peptides (ViraFEST assay). No antigen has been assigned to these receptors. The Oncomine TCR Beta short-read assay generated sequence data from the DNA of cultured CD4+ T cells. TCRdb itself ran the PCR reads through MiXCR, one entry per CDR3 protein. The sample holds roughly 16,000 distinct CDR3 sequences, around 79% seen once. Source: CD4+ T cells from blood, cultured in vitro, taken after SARS-CoV-2 vaccination. These receptors came from a human donor who received a COVID-19 vaccine.

The rearrangement links TRBV20-1 to TRBJ1-1, with D tentatively TRBD1 (6 bases). The germline V and J ends were trimmed by 2 bases and 6 bases, with 13 bases remaining between them. The germline gives CDR1 DFQATT, CDR2 SNEGSKA (reference sequence). This CDR3 contains 13 residues. The CDR3 region is CSARWGGLPEAFF. The CDR3 DNA is TGCAGTGCTAGATGGGGGGGGCTACCTGAAGCTTTCTTT.

The rearrangement joins TRBV24-1 to TRBJ1-5, with D hard to call. The germline V gene encodes CDR1 KGHDR and CDR2 SFDVKD. Trimming stripped 3 bases from V and 0 bases from J, with 8 bases between. The CDR3 has 15 residues. CDR3 residues: CATSDSMDSNQPQHF. CDR3 DNA sequence: TGTGCCACCAGTGATAGTATGGATAGCAATCAGCCCCAGCATTTT.

The gene calls are TRBV30 and TRBJ2-3; 8 positions match TRBD1. With V trimmed by 5 bases and J by 5 bases, 12 bases remained unmatched. CDR3 length: 15 residues. CDR1 and CDR2 from the germline V gene are GTSNPN and SVGIG (reference sequence). CDR3 sequence (DNA): TGTGCCTGGGGGCCCGGACAGGGTTTGCAAGATACGCAGTATTTT. It is translated as CAWGPGQGLQDTQYF.

Comments on this clonotype: One junction end does not reproduce the germline sequence, and a read error may be involved. The chain combines TRBV30 with TRBJ1-2; D gene uncertain. The germline V gene encodes CDR1 GTSNPN and CDR2 SVGIG (reference sequence). CDR3 length: 12 residues. CDR3 DNA: TGTGCCTGGGGAAAGTCTAACTATGGCTACGCCTTC. The encoded protein is CAWGKSNYGYAF.

The chain joins TRBV12-3 or TRBV12-4 to TRBJ2-2; no reliable D call. V shed 6 bases and J shed 6 bases, with 8 bases lying between them. The CDR3 covers 12 residues. The CDR3 nucleotides are TGTGCCAGCAGGCGCCATCCCGGGGAGCTGTTTTTT. This encodes CASRRHPGELFF.

J is TRBJ2-3 and V is TRBV20-1; D possibly corresponds to TRBD2 (7 bases). Per germline, CDR1 DFQATT and CDR2 SNEGSKA (reference sequence). V gave up 2 bases and J gave up 1 base, with 13 bases separating them. CDR3 length: 15 amino acids. CDR3 nucleotides: TGCAGTGCTAGACCCGGGGGGCGAGGCACAGATACGCAGTATTTT. It yields the protein CSARPGGRGTDTQYF.

J is TRBJ1-1 and V is TRBV25-1; 8 nucleotides match TRBD1. The J segment lost 3 bases and the V segment lost 4 bases, leaving 4 bases of the junction unmatched. CDR3 length equals 14 residues. Germline V gives CDR1 MGHDK, CDR2 SYGVNS. CDR3 DNA: TGTGCCAGCAGTGTGACAGGGGTGGACACTGAAGCTTTCTTT. It codes for CASSVTGVDTEAFF.

This clonotype was recorded only once. The chain employs TRBV10-3 and TRBJ1-2; 7 nucleotides align to TRBD1. The CDR3 totals 15 residues. The V segment lost 5 bases and the J segment 8 bases; nucleotides outside the gene matches: 14. CDR1 and CDR2 (germline): ENHRY, SYGVKD. The CDR3 bases are TGTGCCATCAGTAAGCCTTTACAGGGGAGAGACGGCTACACCTTC. It encodes CAISKPLQGRDGYTF.

The rearrangement uses TRBV6-5 and TRBJ1-2; D unclear. Per the germline V gene, CDR1 is MNHEY and CDR2 is SVGAGI. The ends were cut back, 2 bases at V and 4 bases at J, with 8 bases in the middle. This CDR3 has 13 amino acids. The CDR3 loop is CASSYPTGYGYTF. The CDR3 DNA reads TGTGCCAGCAGTTACCCGACGGGCTATGGCTACACCTTC.

The chain couples TRBV7-8 to TRBJ1-1; TRBD1 aligns across 7 bases. The CDR3 is 19 residues long. With V trimmed by 0 bases and J by 0 bases, 13 bases remained unmatched. Germline assignment: CDR1 SGHVS and CDR2 FQNEAQ. In nucleotides, the CDR3 is TGTGCCAGCAGCTTAGCCTCACGGGGGCAGGGGGTTTTGAACACTGAAGCTTTCTTT. Amino acid sequence: CASSLASRGQGVLNTEAFF.

The rearrangement joins TRBV30 to TRBJ2-1; D gene uncertain. The V gene's germline CDR1 is GTSNPN and CDR2 SVGIG (reference sequence). The ends were cut back, 2 bases at V and 7 bases at J, with 12 bases in the middle. CDR3 size: 13 residues. CDR3 in amino acids: CAWSRLRQNEQFF. CDR3 sequence (DNA): TGTGCCTGGAGTCGTCTCCGCCAGAATGAGCAGTTCTTC. Full variable domain (remainder filled in from reference TRBV30 and TRBJ2-1): SQTIHQWPATLVQPVGSPLSLECTVEGTSNPNLYWYRQAAGRGLQLLFYSVGIGQISSEVPQNLSASRPQDRQFILSSKKLLLSDSGFYLCAWSRLRQNEQFFGPGTRLTVL.

The rearrangement links TRBV20-1 to TRBJ2-7, with D perhaps matching TRBD1 or TRBD2 (5 bases each). Deletions cut 3 bases from V and 1 base from J, with 13 bases between. The CDR3 is 14 residues long. Germline V gene lookup returns CDR1 DFQATT and CDR2 SNEGSKA (reference sequence). CDR3 DNA sequence: TGCAGTGCTAGTCCAGGGACGAGGTCCTACGAGCAGTACTTC. As protein: CSASPGTRSYEQYF.

This sequence joins TRBV6-4 and TRBJ1-2; tentative D call: TRBD1 (5 bases). The germline gives CDR1 MRHNA, CDR2 SNTAGT. This CDR3 has 14 residues. Trimming took 5 bases from V and 0 from J, leaving 10 bases between them. The CDR3 protein is CASSTGDPNYGYTF. The CDR3 DNA follows: TGTGCCAGCAGTACAGGCGATCCTAACTATGGCTACACCTTC.

V usage is TRBV4-1 and J usage is TRBJ2-5, with D possibly matching TRBD1 (6 bases). Trimming removed 0 bases at V and 2 bases at J, with 10 bases between. CDR1 MGHRA and CDR2 YSYEKL come from the germline V gene. This CDR3 is built from 15 residues. The CDR3 sequence is CASSQDATGQETQYF. DNA for the CDR3: TGCGCCAGCAGCCAAGATGCCACAGGGCAAGAGACCCAGTACTTC.

In its sample, this clonotype was seen once. The CDR3 region has the DNA TGTGCCAGCAGCTTGGTTTTTGGCGGGGAGGGAGAGACCCAGTACTTC. The encoded protein is CASSLVFGGEGETQYF. The chain is built from TRBV5-4 and TRBJ2-5, with 7 positions matching TRBD2. This CDR3 is built from 16 residues. V dropped 0 bases and J dropped 4; count of bases not matched to a gene: 9. CDR1 SGHNT and CDR2 YYREEE come from the germline V gene (reference sequence).

This clonotype was found a few times. The rearrangement links TRBV12-3 or TRBV12-4 to TRBJ1-1; D gene ambiguous. There are 14 residues in the CDR3. Between the trimmed V and J ends, which lost 5 bases and 4 bases, there was a span of 14 bases. CDR3 in amino acids: CASSPRRGSTEAFF. The CDR3 DNA sequence: TGTGCCAGCAGTCCCCGCCGAGGGAGCACTGAAGCTTTCTTT.

This chain joins TRBV6-1 and TRBJ2-2; 8 nucleotides line up with TRBD1. CDR1 is MNHNS, CDR2 SASEGT, per germline. The CDR3 runs 15 residues. With V trimmed by 4 bases and J by 7 bases, 8 bases remained unmatched. CDR3 in amino acids: CASSGQGLFGGELFF. In DNA form, the CDR3 reads TGTGCCAGCAGTGGACAGGGGCTCTTTGGCGGGGAGCTGTTTTTT.